The 10 T cell receptor beta chains listed next were all sequenced from one sample in a study of T cells after yellow fever vaccination. TCRdb called the 5' RACE reads again in MiXCR, with one record for every CDR3 protein. The sample shows under 600,000 distinct CDR3 sequences, approximately 13% of them seen only once. Sequencing was performed on PBMCs, taken on the day of the yellow fever booster vaccination. The source is a man aged 30 to 39 who received the YFV17D yellow fever vaccine.

This clonotype was seen a few times. The J gene is TRBJ2-7, the V gene TRBV30, with D possibly being TRBD1 (5 bases). Germline-derived CDR1 and CDR2 are GTSNPN and SVGIG (reference sequence). V lost 1 base and J 4 bases, leaving 5 bases between the germline ends. The CDR3 extends over 11 amino acids. The CDR3 sequence is CAWSDRYEQYF. Written as DNA, the CDR3 is TGTGCCTGGAGTGACAGGTACGAGCAGTACTTC.

The chain carries TRBV7-9 and TRBJ2-1; D uncertain. Germline V gene data show CDR1 as SEHNR and CDR2 as FQNEAQ (reference sequence). V was trimmed by 5 bases and J by 0 bases, leaving 11 bases between them. The CDR3 extends over 15 amino acids. The CDR3 spells CASSRALSSYNEQFF. Written as DNA, the CDR3 is TGTGCCAGCAGCCGGGCCCTCAGCTCCTACAATGAGCAGTTCTTC.

This chain uses TRBV3-1 with TRBJ2-7; TRBD2 agrees at 12 bases. Germline V gene lookup returns CDR1 LGHDT and CDR2 YNNKEL (reference sequence). CDR3 size: 16 residues. Trimming removed 3 bases from V and 3 bases from J; junction bases left unmatched: 6. The DNA for the CDR3 is TGTGCCAGCAGCCAGTACGGACTAGCGGGGTTCTACGAGCAGTACTTC. Amino acid sequence: CASSQYGLAGFYEQYF.

The chain uses TRBV30 and TRBJ1-5; 7 bases fit TRBD1. The CDR3 sequence is 12 residues long. V trimming: 5 bases; J trimming: 2 bases; junction bases outside the gene matches: 0. Germline V CDR1 and CDR2: GTSNPN, SVGIG (reference sequence). The CDR3 DNA sequence: TGTGCCTGGGGGACAGGCAATCAGCCCCAGCATTTT. Translated, it gives CAWGTGNQPQHF.

Many counts were recorded for this clonotype. V usage is TRBV20-1 and J usage is TRBJ2-7, with 14 bases aligning to TRBD2. Germline CDR1 reads DFQATT; CDR2 reads SNEGSKA (reference sequence). V was clipped by 1 base and J by 2 bases; unmatched bases: 1. CDR3 length equals 15 residues. DNA of the CDR3: TGCAGTGCTAGAGTGGGACTAGCGGGGGCCTACGAGCAGTACTTC. Translation: CSARVGLAGAYEQYF.

The chain uses TRBV18 and TRBJ1-1, with 8 bases matching TRBD1. Germline CDR1 and CDR2: KGHSH and LQKENI. The CDR3 runs to 13 residues. V was pared by 8 bases and J by 4 bases, with 6 bases of the junction left unmatched. CDR3 residues: CASQFTGGTEAFF. The CDR3 DNA is TGTGCCAGCCAATTCACAGGGGGCACTGAAGCTTTCTTT.

This chain links TRBV11-2 with TRBJ2-7, with 11 bases identical to TRBD2. There are 18 residues in the CDR3. Germline V lookup: CDR1 SGHAT, CDR2 FQNNGV. V dropped 3 bases and J dropped 2; count of bases not matched to a gene: 12. CDR3 coding DNA: TGTGCCAGCAGCTTCGGACTAGCGGGTCCCCCTGTTCCCTACGAGCAGTACTTC. Protein sequence: CASSFGLAGPPVPYEQYF. Full variable domain (outside the CDR3, taken from reference TRBV11-2 and TRBJ2-7): EAGVAQSPRYKIIEKRQSVAFWCNPISGHATLYWYQQILGQGPKLLIQFQNNGVVDDSQLPKDRFSAERLKGVDSTLKIQPAKLEDSAVYLCASSFGLAGPPVPYEQYFGPGTRLTVT.

This clonotype has a handful of counts. The gene calls are TRBV19 and TRBJ2-1, with 12 nucleotides matching TRBD2. V shed 5 bases, J shed 9 bases, and the junction held 11 bases outside the gene matches. The CDR3 is 16 amino acids. Germline CDR1 reads LNHDA; CDR2 reads SQIVND (reference sequence). The CDR3 is CASSPLAGGPGGEQFF. The CDR3 region has the DNA TGTGCCAGTAGTCCGCTAGCGGGAGGGCCGGGGGGTGAGCAGTTCTTC.

This sequence joins TRBV20-1 and TRBJ1-2; no firm D call. Germline V gene sequence: CDR1 DFQATT, CDR2 SNEGSKA (reference sequence). V dropped 0 bases and J dropped 11 bases, with 4 bases sitting between them. The length of the CDR3 is 9 residues. The CDR3 spells CSARETYTF. The CDR3, as DNA: TGCAGTGCTAGAGAGACATACACCTTC.

This clonotype was seen a few times. The chain employs TRBV18 and TRBJ2-2; the D gene is possibly TRBD2 (5 bases). The CDR3 has 15 residues. Germline V gene data show CDR1 as KGHSH and CDR2 as LQKENI. Trimming pared 3 bases from V and 7 bases from J, leaving 15 bases between. CDR3 loop: CASSPLRELNGELFF. For the CDR3, the DNA is TGTGCCAGCTCACCTCTGAGGGAACTCAACGGGGAGCTGTTTTTT.